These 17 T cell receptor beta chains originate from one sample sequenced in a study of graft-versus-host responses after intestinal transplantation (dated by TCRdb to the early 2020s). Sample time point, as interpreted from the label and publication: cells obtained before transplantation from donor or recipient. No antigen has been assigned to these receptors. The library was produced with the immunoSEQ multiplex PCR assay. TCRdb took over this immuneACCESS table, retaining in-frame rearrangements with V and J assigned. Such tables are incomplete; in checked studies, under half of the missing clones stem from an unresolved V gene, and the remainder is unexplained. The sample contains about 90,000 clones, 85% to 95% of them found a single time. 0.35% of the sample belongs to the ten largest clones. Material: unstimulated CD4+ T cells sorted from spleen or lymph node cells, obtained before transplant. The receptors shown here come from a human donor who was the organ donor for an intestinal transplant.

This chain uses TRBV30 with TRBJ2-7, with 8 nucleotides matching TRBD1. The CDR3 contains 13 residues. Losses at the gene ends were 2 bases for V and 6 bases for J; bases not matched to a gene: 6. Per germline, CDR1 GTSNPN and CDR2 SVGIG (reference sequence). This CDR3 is CAWSIAGGAEQYF. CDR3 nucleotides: TGTGCCTGGAGTATCGCAGGGGGCGCCGAGCAGTACTTC.

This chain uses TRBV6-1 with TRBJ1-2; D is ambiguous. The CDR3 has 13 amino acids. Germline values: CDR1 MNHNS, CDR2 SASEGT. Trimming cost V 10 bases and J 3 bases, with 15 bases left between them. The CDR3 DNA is TGTGCCACCCTTGCCAGGTGGGACTATGGCTACACCTTC. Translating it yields CATLARWDYGYTF.

In nucleotides, the CDR3 is TGCGCCAGCAGCCAAGAACCGACCTGGGACAGGCCTATGCGATCTAACTATGGCTACACCTTC. This translates into CASSQEPTWDRPMRSNYGYTF. V gene TRBV4-1 combines with J gene TRBJ1-2; TRBD1 matches 8 bases. V gave up 0 bases and J gave up 0 bases; unmatched junction bases: 18. The CDR3 contains 21 residues. Germline V gene sequence: CDR1 MGHRA, CDR2 YSYEKL.

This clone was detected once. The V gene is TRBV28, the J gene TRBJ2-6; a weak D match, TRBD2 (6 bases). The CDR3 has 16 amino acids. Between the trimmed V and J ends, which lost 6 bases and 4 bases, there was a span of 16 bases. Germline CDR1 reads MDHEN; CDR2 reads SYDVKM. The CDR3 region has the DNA TGTGCCAGCAGGACTAGTGCTCGCCTCGGGGCCAACGTCCTGACTTTC. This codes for CASRTSARLGANVLTF.

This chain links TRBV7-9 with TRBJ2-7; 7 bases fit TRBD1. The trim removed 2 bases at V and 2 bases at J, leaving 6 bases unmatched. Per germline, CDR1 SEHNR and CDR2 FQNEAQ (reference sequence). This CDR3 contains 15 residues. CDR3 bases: TGTGCCAGCAGCTTAACCGGGACAGTGGCCTACGAGCAGTACTTC. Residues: CASSLTGTVAYEQYF.

The CDR3 region has the DNA TGTGCCATCAGTGAGAGGCTGACTGGAGCAACTAATGAAAAACTGTTTTTT. Its protein is CAISERLTGATNEKLFF. The genes are TRBV10-3 and TRBJ1-4; D is undetermined. Trimming took off 2 bases at V and 0 bases at J, with 13 bases between the two ends. Germline CDR1 is ENHRY and CDR2 is SYGVKD. The CDR3 totals 17 residues.

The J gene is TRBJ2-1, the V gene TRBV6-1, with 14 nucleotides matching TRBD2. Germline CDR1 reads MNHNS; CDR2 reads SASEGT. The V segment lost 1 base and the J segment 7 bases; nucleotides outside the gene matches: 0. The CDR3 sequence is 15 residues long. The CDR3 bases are TGTGCCAGCAGTGAAGGACTAGCGGGGGGGAATGAGCAGTTCTTC. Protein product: CASSEGLAGGNEQFF.

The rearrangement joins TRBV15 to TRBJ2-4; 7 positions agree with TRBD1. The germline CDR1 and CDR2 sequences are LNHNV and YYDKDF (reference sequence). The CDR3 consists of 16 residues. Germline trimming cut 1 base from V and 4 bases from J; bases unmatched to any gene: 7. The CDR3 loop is CATSRGGTEGKNIQYF. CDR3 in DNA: TGTGCCACCAGCAGAGGTGGGACAGAAGGGAAAAACATTCAGTACTTC. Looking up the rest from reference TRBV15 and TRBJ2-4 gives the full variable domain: DAMVIQNPRYQVTQFGKPVTLSCSQTLNHNVMYWYQQKSSQAPKLLFHYYDKDFNNEADTPDNFQSRRPNTSFCFLDIRSPGLGDTAMYLCATSRGGTEGKNIQYFGAGTRLSVL.

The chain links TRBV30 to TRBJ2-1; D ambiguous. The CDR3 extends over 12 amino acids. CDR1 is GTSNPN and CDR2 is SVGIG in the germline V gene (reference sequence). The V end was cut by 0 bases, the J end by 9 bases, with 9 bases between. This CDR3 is CAWSVQFSEQFF. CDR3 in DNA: TGTGCCTGGAGTGTACAGTTCTCTGAGCAGTTCTTC.

The CDR3 DNA sequence: TGCGCCAGCAGCTTGGTTACAGGGAAGAGCACTGAAGCTTTCTTT. Encoded protein: CASSLVTGKSTEAFF. The V gene is TRBV5-1, the J gene TRBJ1-1; possibly TRBD1 for D (6 bases). Looked up from germline, CDR1 is SGHRS and CDR2 is YFSETQ. CDR3 size: 15 residues. Trimming left V 0 bases short and J 4 bases short, with 13 bases between.

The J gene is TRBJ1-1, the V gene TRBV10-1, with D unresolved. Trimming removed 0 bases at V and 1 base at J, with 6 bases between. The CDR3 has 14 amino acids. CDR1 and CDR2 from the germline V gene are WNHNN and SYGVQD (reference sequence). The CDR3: CASSESRGNTEAFF. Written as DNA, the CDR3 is TGCGCCAGCAGTGAGTCCCGGGGGAACACTGAAGCTTTCTTT.

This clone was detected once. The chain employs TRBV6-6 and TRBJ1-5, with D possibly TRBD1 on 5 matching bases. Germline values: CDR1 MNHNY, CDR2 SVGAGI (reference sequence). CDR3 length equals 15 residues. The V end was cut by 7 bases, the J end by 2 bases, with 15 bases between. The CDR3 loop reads CASKGDGIGNQPQHF. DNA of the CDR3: TGTGCCAGCAAAGGGGATGGAATAGGCAATCAGCCCCAGCATTTT.

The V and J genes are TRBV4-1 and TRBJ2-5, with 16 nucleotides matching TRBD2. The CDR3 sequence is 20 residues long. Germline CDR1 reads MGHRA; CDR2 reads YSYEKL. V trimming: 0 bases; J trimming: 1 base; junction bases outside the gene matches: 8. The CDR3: CASSQDLGTSGGAVQETQYF. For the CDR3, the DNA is TGCGCCAGCAGCCAAGACTTAGGGACTAGCGGGGGGGCGGTCCAAGAGACCCAGTACTTC.

CDR3 sequence reads: CASSRLFGTGYNEQFF. The DNA of the CDR3 is TGTGCCAGCAGCCGACTCTTTGGGACAGGTTACAATGAGCAGTTCTTC. J is TRBJ2-1 and V is TRBV7-9; TRBD1 agrees at 8 bases. The V gene end was trimmed by 5 bases and the J gene end by 4 bases; junction bases not matched to a gene: 10. In germline, CDR1 is SEHNR, CDR2 FQNEAQ (reference sequence). The CDR3 is 16 amino acids.

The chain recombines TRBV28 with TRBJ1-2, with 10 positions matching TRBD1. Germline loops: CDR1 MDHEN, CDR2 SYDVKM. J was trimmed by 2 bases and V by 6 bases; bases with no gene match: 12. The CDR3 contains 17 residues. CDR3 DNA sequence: TGTGCCAGCAGAAAGGACAGGGGGTTTTTCGGCAACTATGGCTACACCTTC. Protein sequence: CASRKDRGFFGNYGYTF.

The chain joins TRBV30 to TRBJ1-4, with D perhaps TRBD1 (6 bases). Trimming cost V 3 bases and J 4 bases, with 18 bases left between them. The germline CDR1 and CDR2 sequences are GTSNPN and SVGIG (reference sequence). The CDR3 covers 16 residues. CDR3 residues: CAWRGGTGQHNEKLFF. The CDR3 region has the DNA TGTGCCTGGAGGGGAGGGACCGGACAGCATAATGAAAAACTGTTTTTT.

In DNA, the CDR3 is TGTGCCAGCAGTCTACGGACAGCCCTTAATGAAAAACTGTTTTTT. This gives the protein CASSLRTALNEKLFF. The V and J genes are TRBV25-1 and TRBJ1-4; D is possibly TRBD1 (6 bases). Germline V gene data show CDR1 as MGHDK and CDR2 as SYGVNS. The V end was cut by 5 bases, the J end by 4 bases, with 14 bases between. The CDR3 contains 15 residues.